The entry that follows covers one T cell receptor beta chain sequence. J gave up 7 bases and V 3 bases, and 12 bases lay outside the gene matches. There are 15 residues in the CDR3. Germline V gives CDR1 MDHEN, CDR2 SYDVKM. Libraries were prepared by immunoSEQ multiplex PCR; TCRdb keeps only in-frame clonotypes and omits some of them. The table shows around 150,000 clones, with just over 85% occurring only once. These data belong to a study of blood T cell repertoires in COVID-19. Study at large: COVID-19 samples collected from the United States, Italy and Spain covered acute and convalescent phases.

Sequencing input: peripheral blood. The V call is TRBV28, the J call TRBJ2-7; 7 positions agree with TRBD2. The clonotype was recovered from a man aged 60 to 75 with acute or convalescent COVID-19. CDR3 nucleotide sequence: TGTGCCAGCAGTTTCCGGGAGGCTTGGACCGGGGAGCAGTACTTC. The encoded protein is CASSFREAWTGEQYF.